Presented here are 4 T cell receptor beta chains from one specimen sequenced in a study of brain T cells in children with intractable seizures. Sequencing was performed with immunoSEQ multiplex PCR; in TCRdb, only in-frame clones are kept and a portion is missing. The sample lists around 80,000 clones, under 95% occurring once. Sequences were derived from peripheral blood, sampled at surgery. The receptors were sampled from a girl aged 2 to 10 with Rasmussen encephalitis and intractable seizures.

The rearrangement joins TRBV9 to TRBJ2-6, with D perhaps assigned TRBD1 or TRBD2 (6 bases each). This CDR3 is 18 amino acids long. Trimming left V 3 bases short and J 4 bases short, with 20 bases between. Germline lookup yields CDR1 SGDLS and CDR2 YYNGEE. This chain's CDR3 is CASSGAGGLSYGANVLTF. CDR3 DNA sequence: TGTGCCAGCAGCGGGGCTGGGGGGCTCAGCTACGGGGCCAACGTCCTGACTTTC.

The count of this clone is one. The chain carries TRBV30 and TRBJ2-3; TRBD2 matches at 8 bases. The V segment lost 2 bases and the J segment 2 bases; nucleotides outside the gene matches: 6. CDR3 length equals 15 residues. Germline V lookup: CDR1 GTSNPN, CDR2 SVGIG (reference sequence). The CDR3 here is CAWSTRAGDTDTQYF. The DNA for the CDR3 is TGTGCCTGGAGTACCCGAGCGGGGGACACAGATACGCAGTATTTT. The full variable domain, in which reference TRBV30 and TRBJ2-3 provide the parts outside the CDR3, is SQTIHQWPATLVQPVGSPLSLECTVEGTSNPNLYWYRQAAGRGLQLLFYSVGIGQISSEVPQNLSASRPQDRQFILSSKKLLLSDSGFYLCAWSTRAGDTDTQYFGPGTRLTVL.

In this sample, this clone turned up once. The V and J genes are TRBV6-5 and TRBJ2-6; D is ambiguous. Trimming removed 8 bases at V and 2 bases at J, with 13 bases between. There are 15 residues in the CDR3. Germline CDR1 and CDR2: MNHEY and SVGAGI. The CDR3 loop is CASRNSRTGANVLTF. DNA for the CDR3: TGTGCCAGCCGGAACAGTAGGACTGGGGCCAACGTCCTGACTTTC.

This chain connects TRBV7-3 to TRBJ2-1; TRBD2 might be the D (6 bases). The CDR3 is 15 amino acids. With 6 bases removed from V and 2 bases from J, the gap between germline ends came to 14 bases. The V gene's germline CDR1 is SGHTA and CDR2 FQGTGA. The CDR3 loop reads CASRSGTWAYNEQFF. For the CDR3, the DNA is TGTGCCAGCAGGTCGGGGACTTGGGCCTACAATGAGCAGTTCTTC.